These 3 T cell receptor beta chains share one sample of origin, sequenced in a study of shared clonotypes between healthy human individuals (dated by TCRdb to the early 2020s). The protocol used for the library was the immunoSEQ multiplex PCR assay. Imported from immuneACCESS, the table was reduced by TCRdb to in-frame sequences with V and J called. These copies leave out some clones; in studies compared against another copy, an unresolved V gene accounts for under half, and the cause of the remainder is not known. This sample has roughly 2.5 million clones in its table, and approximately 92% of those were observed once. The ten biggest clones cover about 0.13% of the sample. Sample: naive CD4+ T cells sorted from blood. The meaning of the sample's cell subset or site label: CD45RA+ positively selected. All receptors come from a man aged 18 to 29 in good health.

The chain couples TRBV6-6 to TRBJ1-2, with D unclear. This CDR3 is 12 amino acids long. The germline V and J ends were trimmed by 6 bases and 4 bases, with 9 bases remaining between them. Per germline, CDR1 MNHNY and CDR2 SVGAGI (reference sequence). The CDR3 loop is CASREVTYGYTF. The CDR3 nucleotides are TGTGCCAGCAGGGAGGTGACCTATGGCTACACCTTC.

CDR3 bases: TGTGCCAGCAGTCGTGGTACACCTAATGAAAAACTGTTTTTT. Translated, it gives CASSRGTPNEKLFF. The chain combines TRBV28 with TRBJ1-4; D not certain. The V and J ends lost 5 bases and 3 bases respectively, with 10 bases between them. This CDR3 is built from 14 residues. Germline loops: CDR1 MDHEN, CDR2 SYDVKM.

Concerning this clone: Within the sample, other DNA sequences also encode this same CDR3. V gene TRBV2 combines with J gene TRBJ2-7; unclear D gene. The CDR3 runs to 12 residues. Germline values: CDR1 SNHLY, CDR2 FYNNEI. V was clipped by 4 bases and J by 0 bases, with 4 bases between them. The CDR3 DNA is TGTGCCAGCAGTGGTACCTCCTACGAGCAGTACTTC. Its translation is CASSGTSYEQYF.